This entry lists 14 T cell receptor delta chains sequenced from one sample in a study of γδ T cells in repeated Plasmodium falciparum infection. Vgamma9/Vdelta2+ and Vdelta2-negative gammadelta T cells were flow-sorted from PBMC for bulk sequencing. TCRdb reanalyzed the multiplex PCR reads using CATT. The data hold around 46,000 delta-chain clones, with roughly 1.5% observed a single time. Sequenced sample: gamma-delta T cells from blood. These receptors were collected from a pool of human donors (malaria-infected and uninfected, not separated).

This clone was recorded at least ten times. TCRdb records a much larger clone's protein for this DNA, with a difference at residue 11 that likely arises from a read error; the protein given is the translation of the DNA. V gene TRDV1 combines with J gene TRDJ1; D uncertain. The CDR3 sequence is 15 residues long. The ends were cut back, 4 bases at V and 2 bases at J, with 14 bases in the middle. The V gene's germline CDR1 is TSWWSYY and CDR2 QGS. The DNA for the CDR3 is TGTGCTCTTGGGGCACCCCTCCTCCGTACCGATAAACTCATCTTT. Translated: CALGAPLLRTDKLIF.

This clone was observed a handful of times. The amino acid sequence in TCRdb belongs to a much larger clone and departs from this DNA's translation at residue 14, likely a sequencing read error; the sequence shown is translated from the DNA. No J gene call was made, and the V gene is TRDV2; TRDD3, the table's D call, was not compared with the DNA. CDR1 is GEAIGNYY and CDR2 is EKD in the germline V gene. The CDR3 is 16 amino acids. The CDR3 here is CACDTVGEQSTDKPIF. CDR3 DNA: TGTGCCTGTGACACCGTTGGGGAACAAAGCACCGATAAACCCATCTTT.

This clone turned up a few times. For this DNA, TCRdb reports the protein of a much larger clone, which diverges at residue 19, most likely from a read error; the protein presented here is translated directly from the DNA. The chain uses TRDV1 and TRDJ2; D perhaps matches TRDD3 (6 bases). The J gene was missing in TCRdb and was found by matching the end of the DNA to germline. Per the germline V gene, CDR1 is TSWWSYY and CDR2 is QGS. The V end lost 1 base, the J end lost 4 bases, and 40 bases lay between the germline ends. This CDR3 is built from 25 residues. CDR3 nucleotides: TGTGCTCTTGGGGAACCGGACCGGGGGGACGCCTTCAAACATTCAGCCTCCACTTCGACAGCACAACTCTTCTTT. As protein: CALGEPDRGDAFKHSASTSTAQLFF.

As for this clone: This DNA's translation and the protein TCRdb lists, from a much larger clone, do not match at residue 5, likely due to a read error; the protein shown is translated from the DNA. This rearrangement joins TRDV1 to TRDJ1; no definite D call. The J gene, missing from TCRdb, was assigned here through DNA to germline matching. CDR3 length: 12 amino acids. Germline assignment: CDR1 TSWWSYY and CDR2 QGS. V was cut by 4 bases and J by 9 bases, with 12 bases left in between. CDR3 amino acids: CALGGPRGELIF. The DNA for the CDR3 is TGTGCTCTTGGGGGACCCCGAGGCGAACTCATCTTT.

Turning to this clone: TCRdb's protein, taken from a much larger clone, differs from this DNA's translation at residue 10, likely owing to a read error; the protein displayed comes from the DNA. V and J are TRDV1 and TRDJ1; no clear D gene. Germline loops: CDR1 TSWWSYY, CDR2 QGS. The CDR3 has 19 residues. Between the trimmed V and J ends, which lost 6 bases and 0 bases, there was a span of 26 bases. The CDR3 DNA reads TGTGCTCTTGGTCGTCCCCTTGTCGGGGCCAAACCTTACACCGATAAACTCATCTTT. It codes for CALGRPLVGAKPYTDKLIF.

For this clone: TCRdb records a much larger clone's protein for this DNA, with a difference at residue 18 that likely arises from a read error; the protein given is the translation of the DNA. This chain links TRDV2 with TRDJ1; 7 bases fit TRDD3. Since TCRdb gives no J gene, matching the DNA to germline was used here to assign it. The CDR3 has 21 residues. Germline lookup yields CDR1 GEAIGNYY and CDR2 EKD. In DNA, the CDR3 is TGTGCCTGTGACCTAATTTGGGAAATTGGGAGGGGCTGGGGGTACACCGATAGACTCATCTTT. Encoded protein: CACDLIWEIGRGWGYTDRLIF.

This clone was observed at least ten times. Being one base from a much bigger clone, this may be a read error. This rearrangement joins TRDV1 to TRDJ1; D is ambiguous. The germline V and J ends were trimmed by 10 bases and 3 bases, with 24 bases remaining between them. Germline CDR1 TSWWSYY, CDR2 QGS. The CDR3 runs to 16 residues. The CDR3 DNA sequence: TGTGCTCCTCTGACCGCAACAAGGAGTTCGGCCGATAAACTCATCTTT. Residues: CAPLTATRSSADKLIF.

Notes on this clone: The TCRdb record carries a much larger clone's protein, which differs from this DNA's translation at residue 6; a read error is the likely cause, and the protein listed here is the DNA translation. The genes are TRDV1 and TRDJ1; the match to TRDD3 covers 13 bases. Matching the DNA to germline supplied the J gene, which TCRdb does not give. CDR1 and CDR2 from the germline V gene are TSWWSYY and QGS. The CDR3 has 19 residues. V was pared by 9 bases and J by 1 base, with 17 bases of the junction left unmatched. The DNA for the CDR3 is TGTGCTCTCAATCACGAGGCAAACTGGGGGATACGGCCCACCGATAAACTCATCTTT. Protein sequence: CALNHEANWGIRPTDKLIF.

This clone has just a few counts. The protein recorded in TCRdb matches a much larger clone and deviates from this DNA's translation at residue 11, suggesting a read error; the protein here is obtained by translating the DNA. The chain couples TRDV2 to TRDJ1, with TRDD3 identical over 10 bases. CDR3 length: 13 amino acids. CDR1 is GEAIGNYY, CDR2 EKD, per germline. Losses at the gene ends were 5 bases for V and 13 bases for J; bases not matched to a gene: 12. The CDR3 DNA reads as TGTGCCTGTGCCTGTACTGGGGGATGGCAACCCATCTTT. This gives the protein CACACTGGWQPIF.

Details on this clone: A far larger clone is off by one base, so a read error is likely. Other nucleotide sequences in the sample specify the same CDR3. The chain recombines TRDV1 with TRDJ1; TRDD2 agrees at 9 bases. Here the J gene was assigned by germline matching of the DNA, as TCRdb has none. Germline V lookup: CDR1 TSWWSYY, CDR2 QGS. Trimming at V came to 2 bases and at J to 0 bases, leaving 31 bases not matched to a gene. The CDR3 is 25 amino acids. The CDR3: CALGEGRARTFLRKWGNVYTDKLIF. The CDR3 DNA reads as TGTGCTCTTGGGGAAGGCCGCGCGAGGACCTTCCTACGTAAGTGGGGAAACGTGTACACCGATAAACTCATCTTT.

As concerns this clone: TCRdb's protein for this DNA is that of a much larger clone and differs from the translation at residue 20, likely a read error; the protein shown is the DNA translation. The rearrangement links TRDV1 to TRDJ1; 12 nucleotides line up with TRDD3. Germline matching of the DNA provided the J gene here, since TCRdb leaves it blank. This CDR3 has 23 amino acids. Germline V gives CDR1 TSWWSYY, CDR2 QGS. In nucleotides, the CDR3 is TGTGCTCTTGGGGAACTTTGGCCCGACTGGGGGATACAGGTCCGCACTTACACCGATAGACTCATCTTT. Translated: CALGELWPDWGIQVRTYTDRLIF.

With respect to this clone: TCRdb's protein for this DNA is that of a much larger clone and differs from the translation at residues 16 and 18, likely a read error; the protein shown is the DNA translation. This chain's CDR3 is CAFTPLNGMGDTRDGVDELIF. The CDR3 DNA reads as TGTGCCTTTACTCCTCTCAATGGGATGGGGGATACGCGGGACGGTGTCGATGAACTCATCTTT. The rearrangement uses TRDV3 and TRDJ1; 11 bases line up with TRDD3. The J gene was missing in TCRdb and was found by matching the end of the DNA to germline. Germline-derived CDR1 and CDR2 are TVYSNPD and GDNSRS (reference sequence). The CDR3 is 21 residues long. Filled out from reference TRDV3 and TRDJ1, the complete variable domain reads CDKVTQSSPDQTVASGSEVVLLCTYDTVYSNPDLFWYRIRPDYSFQFVFYGDNSRSEGADFTQGRFSVKHILTQKAFHLVISPVRTEDSATYYCAFTPLNGMGDTRDGVDELIFGKGTRVTVEP.

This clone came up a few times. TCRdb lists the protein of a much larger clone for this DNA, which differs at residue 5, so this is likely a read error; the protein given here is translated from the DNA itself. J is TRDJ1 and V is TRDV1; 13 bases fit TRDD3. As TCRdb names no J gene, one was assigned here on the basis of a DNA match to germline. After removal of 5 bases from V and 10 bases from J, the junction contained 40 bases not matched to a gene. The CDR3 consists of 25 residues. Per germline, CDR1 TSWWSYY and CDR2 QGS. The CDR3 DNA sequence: TGTGCTCTTGGGAAAATTTCGGCTCCCTCTCGGGCCCCGTACTGGGGGATACGGGTTACAATAGGACTCATCTTT. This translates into CALGKISAPSRAPYWGIRVTIGLIF.

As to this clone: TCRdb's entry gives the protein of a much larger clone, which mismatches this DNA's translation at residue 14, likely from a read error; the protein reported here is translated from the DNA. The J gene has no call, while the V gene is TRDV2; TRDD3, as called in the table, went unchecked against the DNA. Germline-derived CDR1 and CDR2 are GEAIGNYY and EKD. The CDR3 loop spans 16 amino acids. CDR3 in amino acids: CACDNLGDTRTDKPIF. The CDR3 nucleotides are TGTGCCTGTGACAACCTGGGGGATACACGCACCGATAAACCCATCTTT.